This passage covers 9 T cell receptor beta chains from one sample sequenced in a study of blood T cell repertoires in COVID-19. The method was immunoSEQ multiplex PCR; TCRdb's version includes in-frame clones alone and lacks a portion of them. Counted here are 200,000 or so clones, roughly 90% occurring once; the ten biggest clones make up less than 7.5%. Sequencing was performed on peripheral blood. These receptors all stem from a woman between 35 and 50 years old who had recovered from COVID-19.

The rearrangement uses TRBV30 and TRBJ2-5; TRBD2 matches at 11 bases. CDR3 length: 15 residues. The germline gives CDR1 GTSNPN, CDR2 SVGIG (reference sequence). Trimming removed 4 bases from V and 4 bases from J; junction bases left unmatched: 8. CDR3 in amino acids: CAWTTGTSGTETQYF. CDR3 DNA: TGTGCCTGGACTACTGGGACTAGCGGAACAGAGACCCAGTACTTC.

CDR3 nucleotide sequence: TGTGCCAGCAGCTTAGCGGAGTCGACAGATACGCAGTATTTT. It translates to CASSLAESTDTQYF. J is TRBJ2-3 and V is TRBV7-8; D remains unclear. The CDR3 covers 14 residues. Trimming shortened V by 0 bases and J by 3 bases, and 7 bases separated the two germline ends. Germline-derived CDR1 and CDR2 are SGHVS and FQNEAQ.

The chain combines TRBV11-1 with TRBJ1-2; D perhaps matches TRBD1 (6 bases). The CDR3 is 13 residues long. Germline V gene data show CDR1 as SGHAT and CDR2 as FQDESV (reference sequence). Between the trimmed V and J ends, which lost 4 bases and 6 bases, there was a span of 12 bases. The CDR3 DNA sequence: TGTGCCAGCAGCTGGGGGCCGGCGGATGGCTACACCTTC. Translation: CASSWGPADGYTF.

The chain combines TRBV28 with TRBJ1-1; D is ambiguous. This CDR3 is 13 amino acids long. Germline V gene lookup returns CDR1 MDHEN and CDR2 SYDVKM. V was pared by 2 bases and J by 7 bases, with 11 bases between. The CDR3 DNA reads TGTGCCAGCAGTTTAACGACTCCGAATGAAGCTTTCTTT. It specifies CASSLTTPNEAFF.

The chain uses TRBV30 and TRBJ2-3; D perhaps matches TRBD1 (5 bases). The germline CDR1 and CDR2 sequences are GTSNPN and SVGIG (reference sequence). The CDR3 runs 13 residues. V gave up 4 bases and J gave up 5 bases, with 13 bases separating them. The DNA of the CDR3 is TGTGCCTGGAAAGTAGGGGCGATAGATACGCAGTATTTT. Protein: CAWKVGAIDTQYF. The full variable domain, completed using reference TRBV30 and TRBJ2-3, is SQTIHQWPATLVQPVGSPLSLECTVEGTSNPNLYWYRQAAGRGLQLLFYSVGIGQISSEVPQNLSASRPQDRQFILSSKKLLLSDSGFYLCAWKVGAIDTQYFGPGTRLTVL.

The chain is built from TRBV3-1 (or the pseudogene TRBV3-2) and TRBJ2-3; 12 bases agree with TRBD2. V trimming: 0 bases; J trimming: 10 bases; junction bases outside the gene matches: 5. CDR1 is LGHDT and CDR2 is YNNKEL in the germline V gene (reference sequence). This CDR3 has 15 residues. The CDR3 region is CASSQEQLAGGAQYF. The CDR3 DNA sequence: TGTGCCAGCAGCCAAGAACAACTAGCGGGAGGAGCGCAGTATTTT.

The chain has TRBV18 and TRBJ1-1, with TRBD1 as a possible D gene (5 bases). Germline V gene sequence: CDR1 KGHSH, CDR2 LQKENI. The CDR3 extends over 15 amino acids. V was trimmed by 6 bases and J by 0 bases, leaving 14 bases between them. The CDR3 spells CASSPGRGLNTEAFF. Written as DNA, the CDR3 is TGTGCCAGCTCCCCCGGGAGGGGTCTGAACACTGAAGCTTTCTTT.

V is TRBV3-1 (or the pseudogene TRBV3-2) and J is TRBJ2-1, with D perhaps matching TRBD2 (5 bases). Germline loops: CDR1 LGHDT, CDR2 YNNKEL (reference sequence). Trimming shortened V by 6 bases and J by 9 bases, and 15 bases separated the two germline ends. The CDR3 length is 13 residues. For the CDR3, the DNA is TGTGCCAGCAGTTTGACTACATCCGGTGAGCAGTTCTTC. It specifies CASSLTTSGEQFF.

This chain links TRBV4-2 with TRBJ2-1; TRBD2 matches at 12 bases. This CDR3 is 20 amino acids long. J lost 6 bases, V lost 0 bases, and 15 bases had no gene match. Germline V gene data show CDR1 as LGHNA and CDR2 as YNFKEQ. CDR3 protein: CASSQEKASGRAVSRNEQFF. The CDR3 DNA sequence: TGTGCCAGCAGCCAAGAGAAAGCTAGCGGGAGGGCCGTAAGCCGCAATGAGCAGTTCTTC.